This TCR beta chain was profiled in a study of blood T cell repertoires in COVID-19. Method: immunoSEQ multiplex PCR; TCRdb's copy keeps in-frame clones and lacks some. The sample lists over 200,000 clones; roughly 90% were seen once. Germline V gene lookup returns CDR1 SGHTA and CDR2 FQGNSA. The CDR3 consists of 16 residues. The ends lost 1 base at V and 4 bases at J; junction bases unmatched: 5. V and J are TRBV7-2 and TRBJ2-3, with 10 positions matching TRBD2. The sequencing sample was made of peripheral blood. The sequence came from a woman in her sixties with acute or convalescent COVID-19. The CDR3, as DNA: TGTGCCAGCAGCTTAGGGAGCGGGAGGGCCGCAGATACGCAGTATTTT. Translating it yields CASSLGSGRAADTQYF.